Each of the 30 T cell receptor beta chains below was sequenced from the same sample in a study of PD-1 blockade in classical Hodgkin lymphoma. The patients all showed relapse after autologous stem cell transplantation, while their brentuximab vedotin exposure varied. Measured with immunoSEQ multiplex PCR; TCRdb has only the in-frame clones, and not every one. The data contain more than 35,000 clones, 60% to 85% of them singletons. The source material was peripheral blood mononuclear cells (PBMCs), sampled at baseline. The receptors stem from a human donor with classical Hodgkin lymphoma.

The V and J genes are TRBV30 and TRBJ2-1, with 7 bases lining up with TRBD2. The germline CDR1 and CDR2 sequences are GTSNPN and SVGIG (reference sequence). The CDR3 consists of 15 residues. Germline trimming cut 2 bases from V and 4 bases from J; bases unmatched to any gene: 8. This CDR3 reads CAWSREGLLYNEQFF. The DNA for the CDR3 is TGTGCCTGGAGTAGGGAGGGACTTTTATACAATGAGCAGTTCTTC.

The V call is TRBV19, the J call TRBJ1-1; D is perhaps TRBD1 (6 bases). Germline V gives CDR1 LNHDA, CDR2 SQIVND (reference sequence). V was trimmed by 2 bases and J by 5 bases, leaving 12 bases between them. The CDR3 covers 14 residues. In DNA form, the CDR3 reads TGTGCCAGTAGTATATCGGGGGCGTGGACTGAAGCTTTCTTT. Translating it yields CASSISGAWTEAFF.

Worth noting for this clone: The sample carries other DNA sequences with the same CDR3. The chain combines TRBV5-4 with TRBJ2-5; TRBD1 aligns across 7 bases. Germline V gene data show CDR1 as SGHNT and CDR2 as YYREEE (reference sequence). The V segment lost 0 bases and the J segment 2 bases; nucleotides outside the gene matches: 1. The CDR3 sequence is 14 residues long. CDR3 residues: CASSLGQGQETQYF. CDR3 bases: TGTGCCAGCAGCTTGGGACAGGGTCAAGAGACCCAGTACTTC.

The chain carries TRBV7-8 and TRBJ1-5; no clear D. V was trimmed by 0 bases and J by 2 bases, leaving 8 bases between them. The germline CDR1 and CDR2 sequences are SGHVS and FQNEAQ. CDR3 length: 15 residues. The CDR3 spells CASSLAWRGNQPQHF. The CDR3 nucleotides read TGTGCCAGCAGCTTAGCATGGAGGGGCAATCAGCCCCAGCATTTT. The whole variable domain, remainder taken from reference TRBV7-8 and TRBJ1-5, is GAGVSQSPRYKVAKRGQDVALRCDPISGHVSLFWYQQALGQGPEFLTYFQNEAQLDKSGLPSDRFFAERPEGSVSTLKIQRTQQEDSAVYLCASSLAWRGNQPQHFGDGTRLSIL.

The rearrangement uses TRBV4-1 and TRBJ2-5; 9 bases agree with TRBD1. The V gene's germline CDR1 is MGHRA and CDR2 YSYEKL. With 4 bases clipped from V and 4 bases from J, the junction kept 10 bases outside the gene matches. The CDR3 spans 16 residues. CDR3 in DNA: TGCGCCAGCAGCCCCAGCCCACAGGGGGCCGGAGAGACCCAGTACTTC. Its protein is CASSPSPQGAGETQYF.

The genes are TRBV7-9 and TRBJ2-3, with D unresolved. Germline values: CDR1 SEHNR, CDR2 FQNEAQ (reference sequence). Between the trimmed V and J ends, which lost 7 bases and 0 bases, there was a span of 8 bases. The CDR3 length is 13 residues. Here the CDR3 reads CASTLGSTDTQYF. The CDR3 bases are TGTGCCAGCACCTTGGGGAGCACAGATACGCAGTATTTT.

This clone is categorized as medium-sized. The gene calls are TRBV4-2 and TRBJ2-5; 8 bases line up with TRBD2. Germline trimming cut 0 bases from V and 7 bases from J; bases unmatched to any gene: 10. CDR3 size: 16 residues. Germline CDR1 is LGHNA and CDR2 is YNFKEQ. The CDR3 loop reads CASSQDGAGGLGTQYF. CDR3 bases: TGTGCCAGCAGCCAAGATGGCGCGGGGGGATTGGGGACCCAGTACTTC.

The rearrangement links TRBV28 to TRBJ1-5; D perhaps matches TRBD1 (5 bases). The V end was cut by 5 bases, the J end by 2 bases, with 13 bases between. The CDR3 runs to 15 residues. Germline V lookup: CDR1 MDHEN, CDR2 SYDVKM. CDR3 in amino acids: CASSRPGMGNQPQHF. The DNA of the CDR3 is TGTGCCAGCAGTAGACCAGGGATGGGCAATCAGCCCCAGCATTTT.

This clone was seen only a few times. The CDR3 reads CASSYRVYNEQFF. Written as DNA, the CDR3 is TGTGCCAGCAGTTACAGGGTCTACAATGAGCAGTTCTTC. The chain combines TRBV6-6 with TRBJ2-1; unclear D gene. V shed 2 bases and J shed 3 bases, with 5 bases lying between them. The CDR3 spans 13 residues. Germline lookup yields CDR1 MNHNY and CDR2 SVGAGI (reference sequence).

By its share, this clone is medium-sized. V and J are TRBV5-4 and TRBJ1-2; 7 positions agree with TRBD1. CDR1 SGHNT and CDR2 YYREEE come from the germline V gene (reference sequence). Unmatched junction bases numbered 5, after V lost 4 bases and J lost 2 bases. The CDR3 contains 14 residues. CDR3 bases: TGTGCCAGCAGCAATACGACAGGGAACTATGGCTACACCTTC. Protein product: CASSNTTGNYGYTF.

The chain is built from TRBV19 and TRBJ2-3; the D is unclear. The V gene lost 3 bases and the J gene lost 6 bases, with 16 bases spanning the gap. CDR3 length: 15 residues. From germline, CDR1 is LNHDA and CDR2 SQIVND (reference sequence). CDR3 coding DNA: TGTGCCAGTAGTATGGGTAGGCTAGTAGGCGATACGCAGTATTTT. Protein sequence: CASSMGRLVGDTQYF.

The rearrangement joins TRBV2 to TRBJ2-5, with 8 nucleotides matching TRBD1. The length of the CDR3 is 15 residues. The junction had 6 bases not matched to a gene; V was cut back by 4 bases and J by 2 bases. In germline, CDR1 is SNHLY, CDR2 FYNNEI. CDR3 residues: CASSATGVRQETQYF. The CDR3 DNA reads TGTGCCAGCAGTGCGACAGGGGTTCGGCAAGAGACCCAGTACTTC.

The chain couples TRBV2 to TRBJ1-1; TRBD1 is a possible D gene (5 bases). This CDR3 region has 12 residues. CDR1 and CDR2 (germline): SNHLY, FYNNEI. V was pared by 11 bases and J by 5 bases, with 15 bases between. CDR3 in amino acids: CALGASFTEAFF. Here the CDR3 DNA reads TGTGCCCTCGGGGCTTCCTTTACTGAAGCTTTCTTT.

This sequence joins TRBV19 and TRBJ2-3; TRBD2 matches 12 bases. There are 19 residues in the CDR3. V lost 3 bases and J lost 8; bases outside the gene matches: 18. Germline CDR1 is LNHDA and CDR2 is SQIVND (reference sequence). The CDR3 region is CASSMTSGGKLGRRTTQYF. The DNA of the CDR3 is TGTGCCAGTAGTATGACTAGCGGGGGAAAATTAGGCCGGAGAACTACGCAGTATTTT.

Here the CDR3 reads CASRATGTYEQYF. In DNA, the CDR3 is TGTGCCAGCAGGGCTACAGGGACCTACGAGCAGTACTTC. V is TRBV6-6 and J is TRBJ2-7; a possible D gene is TRBD1 (6 bases). CDR3 size: 13 residues. CDR1 MNHNY and CDR2 SVGAGI come from the germline V gene (reference sequence). Trimming took off 6 bases at V and 2 bases at J, with 11 bases between the two ends.

V and J are TRBV30 and TRBJ1-4, with D unresolved. The CDR3 is 14 amino acids. Germline CDR1 GTSNPN, CDR2 SVGIG (reference sequence). Between the trimmed V and J ends, which lost 8 bases and 0 bases, there was a span of 13 bases. CDR3 protein: CAGSIGATNEKLFF. The CDR3 DNA sequence: TGTGCCGGGTCCATCGGGGCAACTAATGAAAAACTGTTTTTT.

J is TRBJ2-7 and V is TRBV7-2, with TRBD1 matching 7 bases. Per germline, CDR1 SGHTA and CDR2 FQGNSA. CDR3 length: 16 residues. V trimming: 5 bases; J trimming: 4 bases; junction bases outside the gene matches: 14. This chain's CDR3 is CASSLRWDSSSYEQYF. CDR3 DNA sequence: TGTGCCAGCAGCCTACGCTGGGACAGCTCCTCTTACGAGCAGTACTTC.

This clone showed up just a few times. The chain uses TRBV9 and TRBJ1-1, with D possibly TRBD1 on 5 matching bases. The CDR3 spans 15 residues. Germline assignment: CDR1 SGDLS and CDR2 YYNGEE. V was trimmed by 3 bases and J by 0 bases, leaving 12 bases between them. The CDR3 sequence is CASSAGPMMNTEAFF. For the CDR3, the DNA is TGTGCCAGCAGCGCGGGACCGATGATGAACACTGAAGCTTTCTTT.

The CDR3 sequence is CASSLPGGNGYTF. DNA of the CDR3: TGTGCCAGCAGTTTACCAGGGGGGAATGGCTACACCTTC. The chain has TRBV28 and TRBJ1-2; 7 bases map to TRBD1. The CDR3 spans 13 residues. CDR1 and CDR2 from the germline V gene are MDHEN and SYDVKM. Germline trimming cut 2 bases from V and 6 bases from J; bases unmatched to any gene: 3.

The chain couples TRBV9 to TRBJ2-7, with 8 bases fitting TRBD2. The CDR3 is made up of 15 amino acids. Trimming at V came to 4 bases and at J to 3 bases, leaving 9 bases not matched to a gene. Germline V gene data show CDR1 as SGDLS and CDR2 as YYNGEE. The CDR3 sequence: CASSPEERGSYEQYF. CDR3 DNA: TGTGCCAGCAGCCCAGAGGAGCGGGGGAGCTACGAGCAGTACTTC.

The V call is TRBV7-8, the J call TRBJ2-1; D is uncertain. This CDR3 spans 14 amino acids. In germline, CDR1 is SGHVS, CDR2 FQNEAQ. The V gene lost 5 bases and the J gene lost 6 bases, with 14 bases spanning the gap. The CDR3 coding sequence is TGTGCCAGCAGCCGGAAACAAACGAGCAATGAGCAGTTCTTC. Amino acid sequence: CASSRKQTSNEQFF.

The rearrangement uses TRBV28 and TRBJ1-2; possibly TRBD1 for D (6 bases). Germline V gene lookup returns CDR1 MDHEN and CDR2 SYDVKM. Trimming removed 4 bases at V and 3 bases at J, with 15 bases between. This CDR3 has 15 amino acids. CDR3 region: CASSYRGAGDYGYTF. The DNA of the CDR3 is TGTGCCAGCAGTTACCGGGGGGCGGGAGACTATGGCTACACCTTC.

The chain links TRBV4-1 to TRBJ2-7; D uncertain. Trimming cost V 3 bases and J 0 bases, with 12 bases left between them. The CDR3 totals 15 residues. CDR1 MGHRA and CDR2 YSYEKL come from the germline V gene. CDR3 sequence: CASSHITANSYEQYF. In nucleotides, the CDR3 is TGCGCCAGCAGCCACATTACGGCCAACTCCTACGAGCAGTACTTC.

Details on this clone: In the same sample, other DNA sequences code for this CDR3. The rearrangement uses TRBV5-1 and TRBJ2-3; a weak D match, TRBD1 (6 bases). Trimming pared 2 bases from V and 5 bases from J, leaving 9 bases between. Germline CDR1 SGHRS, CDR2 YFSETQ. The CDR3 is 13 residues long. CDR3: CASSFWGRDTQYF. The CDR3 DNA reads as TGCGCCAGCAGCTTTTGGGGGCGAGATACGCAGTATTTT.

The chain links TRBV28 to TRBJ1-2, with a weak D call TRBD1 (6 bases). CDR1 is MDHEN and CDR2 is SYDVKM in the germline V gene. V gave up 6 bases and J gave up 4 bases, with 15 bases separating them. The CDR3 extends over 14 amino acids. The CDR3 reads CASRLRGGGYGYTF. The CDR3 nucleotides read TGTGCCAGCAGACTGAGGGGGGGCGGCTATGGCTACACCTTC.

This chain uses TRBV7-2 with TRBJ1-6; D is possibly TRBD1 (6 bases). Between the trimmed V and J ends, which lost 1 base and 15 bases, there was a span of 19 bases. Looked up from germline, CDR1 is SGHTA and CDR2 is FQGNSA. This CDR3 spans 15 amino acids. CDR3 region: CASSLGLLGQGILHF. The CDR3 DNA sequence: TGTGCCAGCAGCTTAGGCCTCCTGGGACAAGGTATCCTCCACTTT.

J is TRBJ2-3 and V is TRBV19, with TRBD1 as a possible D gene (5 bases). Germline V CDR1 and CDR2: LNHDA, SQIVND (reference sequence). The CDR3 has 16 residues. Trimming cost V 0 bases and J 0 bases, with 10 bases left between them. CDR3 sequence reads: CASSIDLRVSTDTQYF. In nucleotides, the CDR3 is TGTGCCAGTAGTATAGATCTCAGGGTTAGCACAGATACGCAGTATTTT.

Many counts were recorded for this clone. The chain recombines TRBV19 with TRBJ1-2; perhaps TRBD1 as D (5 bases). The V gene's germline CDR1 is LNHDA and CDR2 SQIVND (reference sequence). The CDR3 totals 15 residues. Trimming cost V 0 bases and J 5 bases, with 13 bases left between them. The CDR3 is CASSIEQGRRYGYTF. CDR3 bases: TGTGCCAGTAGTATAGAGCAGGGAAGACGGTATGGCTACACCTTC.

The chain links TRBV9 to TRBJ1-1; D is unresolved. Trimming left V 7 bases short and J 1 base short, with 17 bases between. This CDR3 has 15 residues. Germline-derived CDR1 and CDR2 are SGDLS and YYNGEE. The CDR3: CASSLGSHRNTEAFF. In DNA form, the CDR3 reads TGTGCCAGCTCACTCGGGAGCCATAGGAACACTGAAGCTTTCTTT. Using reference TRBV9 and TRBJ1-1 for the parts outside the CDR3, the full variable domain is DSGVTQTPKHLITATGQRVTLRCSPRSGDLSVYWYQQSLDQGLQFLIQYYNGEERAKGNILERFSAQQFPDLHSELNLSSLELGDSALYFCASSLGSHRNTEAFFGQGTRLTVV.

As for this clone: The same CDR3 arises from other DNA sequences in this sample as well. V is TRBV2 and J is TRBJ1-2; tentative D call: TRBD1 (5 bases). The CDR3 runs to 13 residues. CDR1 is SNHLY and CDR2 is FYNNEI in the germline V gene. V gave up 1 base and J gave up 4 bases, with 7 bases separating them. CDR3 coding DNA: TGTGCCAGCAGTGAAGGAGGGGTCTATGGCTACACCTTC. It codes for CASSEGGVYGYTF. The complete variable domain, with remaining parts taken from reference TRBV2 and TRBJ1-2, reads EPEVTQTPSHQVTQMGQEVILRCVPISNHLYFYWYRQILGQKVEFLVSFYNNEISEKSEIFDDQFSVERPDGSNFTLKIRSTKLEDSAMYFCASSEGGVYGYTFGSGTRLTVV.